Following are 19 T cell receptor beta chains from one sample sequenced in a study of OX40 agonist ivuxolimab in advanced cancers. The method was immunoSEQ multiplex PCR; TCRdb's version includes in-frame clones alone and lacks a portion of them. The sample includes around 65,000 clones, 91% of them seen just once. Source: CD4+ or CD8+ T cells sorted from blood, taken in a trial of the OX40 agonist ivuxolimab. The receptor set was obtained from an adult with an advanced solid tumor such as melanoma, head and neck, liver or kidney cancer.

As to this clone: One end of the junction fails to match germline, which may point to a read error. The chain carries TRBV6-5 and TRBJ2-1; 7 bases are shared with TRBD2. Germline values: CDR1 MNHEY, CDR2 SVGAGI. The CDR3 runs to 12 residues. CDR3 in amino acids: CAVRRELNEQFF. CDR3 sequence (DNA): TGCGCGGTAAGGCGGGAGCTCAATGAGCAGTTCTTC.

This clone was counted only a few times. The chain employs TRBV18 and TRBJ1-1; D call uncertain. The CDR3 extends over 12 amino acids. Germline CDR1 reads KGHSH; CDR2 reads LQKENI. The V end lost 4 bases, the J end lost 6 bases, and 9 bases lay between the germline ends. In DNA, the CDR3 is TGTGCCAGCTCACAGGGAGCTCCTGAAGCTTTCTTT. Encoded protein: CASSQGAPEAFF. The whole variable domain, remainder taken from reference TRBV18 and TRBJ1-1, is NAGVMQNPRHLVRRRGQEARLRCSPMKGHSHVYWYRQLPEEGLKFMVYLQKENIIDESGMPKERFSAEFPKEGPSILRIQQVVRGDSAAYFCASSQGAPEAFFGQGTRLTVV.

This sequence joins TRBV23-1 and TRBJ1-3, with a possible D match to TRBD1 (5 bases). TRBV23-1 counts as an open reading frame of uncertain function. Trimming removed 2 bases at V and 0 bases at J, with 17 bases between. The CDR3 runs 18 residues. In nucleotides, the CDR3 is TGCGCCAGCAGTCAAAATGGACATTCACCGAGCTCTGGAAACACCATATATTTT. This gives the protein CASSQNGHSPSSGNTIYF.

Remarks on this clone: A junction boundary mismatches the germline segment, possibly from a read error. The chain recombines TRBV7-3 with TRBJ2-5, with D possibly matching TRBD1 (8 bases). The germline CDR1 and CDR2 sequences are SGHTA and FQGTGA. The CDR3 is made up of 16 amino acids. CDR3 DNA: TGTGCCAGCAGTTTAAGACCGGACAGGGAGGGAGAGACCCAGTACTTC. It codes for CASSLRPDREGETQYF.

The chain employs TRBV11-2 and TRBJ1-2; TRBD1 is a possible D gene (5 bases). V was clipped by 5 bases and J by 5 bases, with 15 bases between them. CDR1 and CDR2 from the germline V gene are SGHAT and FQNNGV. The CDR3 has 14 residues. CDR3 loop: CASSEGRGVYGYTF. The CDR3, as DNA: TGTGCCAGCAGCGAGGGGCGGGGGGTTTATGGCTACACCTTC.

V gene TRBV4-1 combines with J gene TRBJ2-2; D is uncertain. Germline assignment: CDR1 MGHRA and CDR2 YSYEKL. The CDR3 extends over 15 amino acids. The V and J ends lost 1 base and 7 bases respectively, with 13 bases between them. The CDR3 reads CASSQVAIVDGELFF. The DNA for the CDR3 is TGCGCCAGCAGCCAAGTAGCCATAGTTGACGGGGAGCTGTTTTTT.

This chain connects TRBV4-1 to TRBJ2-3, with 9 bases fitting TRBD2. Germline lookup yields CDR1 MGHRA and CDR2 YSYEKL. The J segment lost 4 bases and the V segment lost 0 bases, leaving 8 bases of the junction unmatched. This CDR3 region has 17 residues. Written as DNA, the CDR3 is TGCGCCAGCAGCCAAGATCTTTGGCGGGAGGGGTCAGATACGCAGTATTTT. This gives the protein CASSQDLWREGSDTQYF.

The rearrangement uses TRBV19 and TRBJ2-3; 9 nucleotides line up with TRBD1. CDR1 and CDR2 (germline): LNHDA, SQIVND (reference sequence). The V and J ends lost 7 bases and 2 bases, in that order; junction bases with no gene match: 7. This CDR3 has 15 residues. The CDR3 sequence is CASTPTQGATDTQYF. The CDR3 DNA reads as TGTGCCAGTACCCCTACACAGGGGGCCACAGATACGCAGTATTTT.

The chain joins TRBV5-8 to TRBJ1-3, with 7 bases matching TRBD1. V was clipped by 4 bases and J by 0 bases; unmatched bases: 4. Per germline, CDR1 SGHTS and CDR2 YDEGEE. This CDR3 is 15 amino acids long. CDR3 in DNA: TGTGCCAGCAGCCTTGGGGACAGCTCTGGAAACACCATATATTTT. Translation: CASSLGDSSGNTIYF.

The CDR3 reads CASSSWGTSGIFSYEQYF. In DNA, the CDR3 is TGTGCCAGCAGCTCCTGGGGGACTAGCGGGATTTTTTCCTACGAGCAGTACTTC. The chain couples TRBV4-2 to TRBJ2-7; 13 nucleotides match TRBD2. CDR1 is LGHNA and CDR2 is YNFKEQ in the germline V gene. Trimming at V came to 5 bases and at J to 1 base, leaving 11 bases not matched to a gene. The CDR3 totals 18 residues.

This clone was seen just once. Other DNA sequences in this specimen translate into the identical CDR3. V and J are TRBV4-2 and TRBJ1-5, with a weak D call TRBD1 (5 bases). The CDR3 runs to 14 residues. V was trimmed by 0 bases and J by 3 bases, leaving 6 bases between them. Germline values: CDR1 LGHNA, CDR2 YNFKEQ. CDR3 amino acids: CASSQEGDNQPQHF. The CDR3 DNA follows: TGTGCCAGCAGCCAAGAGGGGGACAATCAGCCCCAGCATTTT.

The CDR3 protein is CASSFTSGQETQYF. Here the CDR3 DNA reads TGTGCCAGCAGCTTTACTAGCGGCCAAGAGACCCAGTACTTC. V usage is TRBV7-2 and J usage is TRBJ2-5; 8 bases fit TRBD2. The CDR3 is made up of 14 amino acids. Germline V gene lookup returns CDR1 SGHTA and CDR2 FQGNSA. V was pared by 3 bases and J by 1 base, with 1 base of the junction left unmatched.

The rearrangement uses TRBV18 and TRBJ2-7, with 8 bases that match TRBD1. The CDR3 contains 15 residues. Per the germline V gene, CDR1 is KGHSH and CDR2 is LQKENI. Unmatched junction bases numbered 6, after V lost 2 bases and J lost 3 bases. The CDR3 loop is CASSPRSDRGYEQYF. DNA for the CDR3: TGTGCCAGCTCACCAAGATCCGACAGGGGCTACGAGCAGTACTTC. Full variable domain (missing parts from reference TRBV18 and TRBJ2-7): NAGVMQNPRHLVRRRGQEARLRCSPMKGHSHVYWYRQLPEEGLKFMVYLQKENIIDESGMPKERFSAEFPKEGPSILRIQQVVRGDSAAYFCASSPRSDRGYEQYFGPGTRLTVT.

The CDR3: CASSTWDRGKETQYF. CDR3 bases: TGTGCCAGCAGCACTTGGGACAGGGGGAAAGAGACCCAGTACTTC. The rearrangement links TRBV11-3 to TRBJ2-5; 11 bases line up with TRBD1. Germline V gene lookup returns CDR1 SGHNT and CDR2 YENEEA. CDR3 length equals 15 residues. V dropped 5 bases and J dropped 3; count of bases not matched to a gene: 5.

The rearrangement links TRBV7-6 to TRBJ1-5; tentative D call: TRBD1 (5 bases). The germline gives CDR1 SGHVS, CDR2 FNYEAQ. The CDR3 is made up of 15 amino acids. Trimming left V 1 base short and J 3 bases short, with 10 bases between. CDR3 sequence (DNA): TGTGCCAGCAGCTTAGAGTCAGGGTTCAATCAGCCCCAGCATTTT. Encoded protein: CASSLESGFNQPQHF.

CDR3 protein: CASSTRTDTMTYEQYF. The DNA of the CDR3 is TGTGCCAGCAGCACCCGGACAGATACTATGACCTACGAGCAGTACTTC. The V and J genes are TRBV7-8 and TRBJ2-7, with TRBD1 as a possible D gene (6 bases). This CDR3 comprises 16 residues. V gave up 5 bases and J gave up 2 bases, with 19 bases separating them. The germline V gene encodes CDR1 SGHVS and CDR2 FQNEAQ.

The rearrangement joins TRBV7-9 to TRBJ2-1; 8 bases map to TRBD2. J gave up 4 bases and V 2 bases, and 4 bases lay outside the gene matches. Germline values: CDR1 SEHNR, CDR2 FQNEAQ (reference sequence). This CDR3 is built from 15 residues. The CDR3 region has the DNA TGTGCCAGCAGCTTATCCGGGACTAGTTACAATGAGCAGTTCTTC. Encoded protein: CASSLSGTSYNEQFF.

This clone was seen only once. This rearrangement joins TRBV28 to TRBJ2-3; TRBD2 agrees at 9 bases. CDR3 length equals 16 residues. From germline, CDR1 is MDHEN and CDR2 SYDVKM. With 9 bases clipped from V and 1 base from J, the junction kept 11 bases outside the gene matches. CDR3 nucleotides: TGTGCCAGTCACTTTCTAAAGCGGGAGGGCACAGATACGCAGTATTTT. Translation: CASHFLKREGTDTQYF.

The CDR3 protein is CASSSRTSGGSSYNEQFF. The CDR3 nucleotides read TGTGCCAGCAGCTCACGGACTAGCGGAGGGAGCTCCTACAATGAGCAGTTCTTC. The chain links TRBV9 to TRBJ2-1; 10 nucleotides align to TRBD2. This CDR3 has 18 residues. CDR1 is SGDLS and CDR2 is YYNGEE in the germline V gene. The V gene end was trimmed by 4 bases and the J gene end by 0 bases; junction bases not matched to a gene: 10.